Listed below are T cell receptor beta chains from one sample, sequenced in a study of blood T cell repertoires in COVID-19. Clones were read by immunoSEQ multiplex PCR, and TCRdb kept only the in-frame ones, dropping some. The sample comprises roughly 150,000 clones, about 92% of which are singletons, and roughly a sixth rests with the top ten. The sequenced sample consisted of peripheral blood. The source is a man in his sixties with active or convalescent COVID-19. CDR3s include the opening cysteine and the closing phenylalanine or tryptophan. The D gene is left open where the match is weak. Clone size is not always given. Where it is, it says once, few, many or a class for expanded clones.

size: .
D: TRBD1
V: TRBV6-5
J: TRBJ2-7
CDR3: CASTLGTGGTYEQYF
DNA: TGTGCCAGCACCCTGGGGACAGGGGGCACCTACGAGCAGTACTTC

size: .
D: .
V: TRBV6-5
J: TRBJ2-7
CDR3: CASRIANEQYF
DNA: TGTGCCAGCAGGATAGCTAATGAGCAGTACTTC

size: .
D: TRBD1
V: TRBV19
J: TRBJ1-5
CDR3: CASTNTGDNQPQHF
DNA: TGTGCCAGTACCAATACAGGGGACAATCAGCCCCAGCATTTT

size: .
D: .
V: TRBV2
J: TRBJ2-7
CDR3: CASSPTASYEQYF
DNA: TGTGCCAGCAGTCCGACAGCTTCCTACGAGCAGTACTTC

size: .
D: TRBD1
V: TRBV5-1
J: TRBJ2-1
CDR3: CASSLGQGPYNEQFF
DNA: TGCGCCAGCAGCTTGGGACAGGGCCCCTACAATGAGCAGTTCTTC

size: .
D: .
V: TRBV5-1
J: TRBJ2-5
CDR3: CASSLQGQRETQYF
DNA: TGCGCCAGCAGCTTGCAGGGCCAGAGGGAGACCCAGTACTTC

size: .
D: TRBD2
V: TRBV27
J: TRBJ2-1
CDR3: CASSISGSSYNEQFF
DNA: TGTGCCAGCAGTATCAGCGGGAGCTCCTACAATGAGCAGTTCTTC

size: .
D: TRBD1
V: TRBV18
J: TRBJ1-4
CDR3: CASSPYRQGNEKLFF
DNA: TGTGCCAGCTCACCATACAGACAGGGGAATGAAAAACTGTTTTTT

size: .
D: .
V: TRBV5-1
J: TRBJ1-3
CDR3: CASSPDPRASGNTIYF
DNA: TGCGCCAGCAGCCCTGACCCCAGGGCCTCTGGAAACACCATATATTTT

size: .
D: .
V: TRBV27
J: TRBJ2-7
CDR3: CASSLVGRGAYEQYF
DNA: TGTGCCAGCAGTTTAGTCGGCAGGGGAGCCTACGAGCAGTACTTC

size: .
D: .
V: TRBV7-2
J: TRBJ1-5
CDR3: CASSFLGGSNQPQHF
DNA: TGTGCCAGCAGCTTCCTGGGAGGAAGCAATCAGCCCCAGCATTTT

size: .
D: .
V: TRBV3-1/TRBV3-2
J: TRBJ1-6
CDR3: CASSQSIPPLHF
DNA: TGTGCCAGCAGCCAATCTATTCCACCCCTCCACTTT

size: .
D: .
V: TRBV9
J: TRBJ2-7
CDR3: CASSPRDRLRRQYF
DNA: TGTGCCAGCAGCCCCCGGGATCGTCTACGACGGCAGTACTTC

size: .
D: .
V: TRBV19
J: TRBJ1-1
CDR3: CASSINHVPGTEAFF
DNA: TGTGCCAGTAGTATTAATCATGTACCGGGCACTGAAGCTTTCTTT

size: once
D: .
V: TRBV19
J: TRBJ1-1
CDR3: CASMRTANTEAFF
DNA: TGTGCCAGTATGAGGACAGCGAACACTGAAGCTTTCTTT

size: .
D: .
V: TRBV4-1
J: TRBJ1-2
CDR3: CASSQDMPANYGYTF
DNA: TGCGCCAGCAGCCAAGATATGCCGGCTAACTATGGCTACACCTTC

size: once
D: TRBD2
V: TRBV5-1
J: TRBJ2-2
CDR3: CASTPYDSGSTGELFF
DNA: TGCGCCAGCACCCCTTACGACAGCGGGAGCACCGGGGAGCTGTTTTTT

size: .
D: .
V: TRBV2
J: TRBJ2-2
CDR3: CASSGRSGQNTGELFF
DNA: TGTGCCAGCAGTGGCAGAAGCGGCCAGAACACCGGGGAGCTGTTTTTT

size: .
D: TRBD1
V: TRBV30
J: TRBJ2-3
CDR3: CAWSAGQGTDTQYF
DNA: TGTGCCTGGAGTGCCGGACAGGGAACAGATACGCAGTATTTT

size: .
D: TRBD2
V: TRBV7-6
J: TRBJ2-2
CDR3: CASSLVSVGLNTGELFF
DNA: TGTGCCAGCAGCTTAGTCTCGGTGGGACTAAACACCGGGGAGCTGTTTTTT

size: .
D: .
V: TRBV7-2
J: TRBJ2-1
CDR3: CASSLVLGTSSYNEQFF
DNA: TGTGCCAGCAGCCTGGTCTTAGGGACAAGCTCCTACAATGAGCAGTTCTTC

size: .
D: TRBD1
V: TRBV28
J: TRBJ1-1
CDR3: CASSSGGHITEAFF
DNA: TGTGCCAGCAGTTCAGGGGGCCATATCACTGAAGCTTTCTTT